This paragraph covers one T cell receptor beta chain sequence. Antigen unknown. The length of the CDR3 is 13 residues. V was clipped by 5 bases and J by 7 bases, with 14 bases between them. Germline values: CDR1 SGDLS, CDR2 YYNGEE. This record belongs to a study of cytomegalovirus exposure and HLA in healthy donors. For the study at large: Roughly 80 million unique TCRs from HLA-typed donors made up an early data release.

60 Vbeta and 13 Jbeta primers were used in PCR. Using immunoSEQ multiplex PCR, the repertoire was profiled, and TCRdb retains in-frame clones only, with some absent. The sample shows about 90,000 clones, over 65% of them seen only once. All the people who gave samples were healthy bone marrow donors. Study-level findings and limits: Most of the CMV-associated TCR beta chains (in a later analysis) appeared to be HLA-restricted. In an earlier analysis, in 620 or so donors, most V segments appeared productive either ~90% or ~30% of the time.

The source is a man aged 25-45 years in good health and CMV-seronegative. Sample: PBMCs. The rearrangement joins TRBV9 to TRBJ2-3; TRBD2 might be the D (6 bases). The CDR3 DNA is TGTGCCAGCAGTCCTTGGGGGGTTAATACGCAGTATTTT. Amino acids: CASSPWGVNTQYF.